Below, one T cell receptor beta chain is given with its context. This specimen belongs to a study of radiation and T cells in renal cell carcinoma. The time point here: baseline pretreatment blood. Treatment indicated: 15 Gy SBRT to primary tumor, nephrectomy 4 weeks later. V was clipped by 3 bases and J by 4 bases; unmatched bases: 11. In germline, CDR1 is LNHDA, CDR2 SQIVND (reference sequence). The CDR3 length is 16 residues. Method: immunoSEQ multiplex PCR; TCRdb's copy keeps in-frame clones and lacks some. Here the sample spans around 140,000 clones, over 80% being singletons. The sequenced sample was blood, obtained from a patient whose treatment included radiotherapy and nephrectomy. The rearrangement joins TRBV19 to TRBJ2-5; 7 nucleotides match TRBD2. The receptor was derived from a woman between 45 and 60 years old with renal cell carcinoma. The CDR3 reads CASSIEGGSLGETQYF. The CDR3, as DNA: TGTGCCAGTAGTATCGAAGGCGGGAGTCTCGGAGAGACCCAGTACTTC.